One sample yielded the 7 T cell receptor beta chains listed below, sequenced in a study of cytomegalovirus exposure and HLA in healthy donors. Primers: 60 Vbeta forward and 13 Jbeta reverse. Here immunoSEQ multiplex PCR was the method, and the copy in TCRdb shows in-frame clones only, minus some. Found here are 50,000 or so clones; the top ten clones hold about 12%. The sequencing sample was made of PBMCs. These receptors all come from a woman aged 55 to 70 in good health and CMV-seropositive.

The chain combines TRBV7-2 with TRBJ1-3; weak D call: TRBD1 (5 bases). Germline-derived CDR1 and CDR2 are SGHTA and FQGNSA. Deletions cut 1 base from V and 7 bases from J, with 17 bases between. CDR3 length: 16 amino acids. The CDR3 is CASSLDFGATENTIYF. The CDR3 region has the DNA TGTGCCAGCAGCTTAGATTTTGGGGCCACTGAGAACACCATATATTTT.

The chain has TRBV9 and TRBJ2-3; 9 nucleotides match TRBD2. Germline CDR1 is SGDLS and CDR2 is YYNGEE. J was trimmed by 2 bases and V by 0 bases; bases with no gene match: 7. The CDR3 contains 17 residues. The CDR3 loop is CASSVESSGALTDTQYF. DNA for the CDR3: TGTGCCAGCAGCGTAGAGTCTAGCGGGGCCCTCACAGATACGCAGTATTTT.

The CDR3: CAISAGGDFPEAFF. The DNA for the CDR3 is TGTGCCATCAGTGCAGGGGGCGATTTCCCTGAAGCTTTCTTT. The chain recombines TRBV10-3 with TRBJ1-1, with 8 bases fitting TRBD1. The length of the CDR3 is 14 residues. CDR1 is ENHRY and CDR2 is SYGVKD in the germline V gene. The V segment lost 4 bases and the J segment 6 bases; nucleotides outside the gene matches: 7.

In DNA form, the CDR3 reads TGTGCCAGCAGTCCACTCAATATGAACACTGAAGCTTTCTTT. This sequence encodes CASSPLNMNTEAFF. The V call is TRBV6-6, the J call TRBJ1-1; D is ambiguous. Germline assignment: CDR1 MNHNY and CDR2 SVGAGI (reference sequence). V was clipped by 5 bases and J by 0 bases, with 10 bases between them. The CDR3 has 14 amino acids.

Concerning this clone: Its ends do not fully match the called genes, so a read error is possible. The gene calls are TRBV5-1 and TRBJ2-3; 7 bases are shared with TRBD1. CDR1 is SGHRS and CDR2 is YFSETQ in the germline V gene. The CDR3 is 14 residues long. CDR3 amino acids: CASSLQGDTDKQYF. CDR3 DNA sequence: TGCGCCAGCAGCTTGCAGGGGGACACAGATAAGCAGTATTTT.

The chain employs TRBV7-2 and TRBJ2-3, with 11 bases that match TRBD2. Germline CDR1 SGHTA, CDR2 FQGNSA. V was clipped by 5 bases and J by 6 bases; unmatched bases: 10. The CDR3 is 16 amino acids. The CDR3 is CASSPGTSGWGDTQYF. CDR3 bases: TGTGCCAGCAGCCCTGGGACTAGCGGTTGGGGGGATACGCAGTATTTT.

A note on this clone: Other DNA sequences in the same sample also yield this CDR3. This chain joins TRBV5-1 and TRBJ1-1, with D tentatively TRBD1 (5 bases). The CDR3 covers 15 residues. V lost 0 bases and J lost 1, with 10 bases in between. The germline V gene encodes CDR1 SGHRS and CDR2 YFSETQ. CDR3 region: CASSLVAGKNTEAFF. CDR3 DNA sequence: TGCGCCAGCAGCTTGGTGGCAGGGAAGAACACTGAAGCTTTCTTT.